The source of this TCR beta chain is a study of blood T cells in healthy people across ages. Germline V gene data show CDR1 as SGHRS and CDR2 as YFSETQ. Losses at the gene ends were 0 bases for V and 6 bases for J; bases not matched to a gene: 5. CDR3 length: 15 residues. A second about 6 to 12 cycle PCR used barcoded and J-beta primers. Researchers report that a template-switch adaptor with 12 random nucleotides tagged each cDNA molecule. Each CDR3 protein gets one entry after TCRdb re-called the 5' RACE reads with MiXCR. The sample lists about 1,600,000 distinct CDR3 sequences, about 43% occurring once. Total RNA, at least 6 micrograms per sample, came from PBMCs.

Specimen: blood. The TCR comes from a woman aged 18-29 years in good health. The chain links TRBV5-1 to TRBJ2-3; the match to TRBD2 covers 9 bases. The CDR3 region is CASSLEGTSRDTQYF. For the CDR3, the DNA is TGCGCCAGCAGCTTGGAAGGGACTAGCAGGGATACGCAGTATTTT.